A single sample gave rise to the 19 T cell receptor beta chains below, sequenced in a study of blood T cell repertoires in COVID-19. Generated by immunoSEQ multiplex PCR, the TCRdb table keeps only in-frame clones and is missing some. The repertoire consists of 220,000 or so clones, with around three quarters occurring once and the leading ten covering roughly 6%. Sample: peripheral blood. The receptors were sampled from a woman between 65 and 79 years old with acute or convalescent COVID-19.

V gene TRBV30 combines with J gene TRBJ1-1, with D perhaps TRBD1 (6 bases). The CDR3 is made up of 15 amino acids. V was trimmed by 1 base and J by 5 bases, leaving 17 bases between them. The V gene's germline CDR1 is GTSNPN and CDR2 SVGIG (reference sequence). CDR3 protein: CAWSEWSGVRTEAFF. CDR3 DNA sequence: TGTGCCTGGAGTGAATGGTCAGGGGTTAGGACTGAAGCTTTCTTT.

V gene TRBV15 combines with J gene TRBJ2-7, with TRBD1 identical over 9 bases. CDR3 length equals 13 residues. CDR1 is LNHNV and CDR2 is YYDKDF in the germline V gene (reference sequence). The V gene end was trimmed by 6 bases and the J gene end by 5 bases; junction bases not matched to a gene: 5. The CDR3 region is CATRMDRGHEQYF. The CDR3 region has the DNA TGTGCCACCAGGATGGACAGGGGCCACGAGCAGTACTTC. Looking up the rest from reference TRBV15 and TRBJ2-7 gives the full variable domain: DAMVIQNPRYQVTQFGKPVTLSCSQTLNHNVMYWYQQKSSQAPKLLFHYYDKDFNNEADTPDNFQSRRPNTSFCFLDIRSPGLGDTAMYLCATRMDRGHEQYFGPGTRLTVT.

This clone was detected only once. The chain joins TRBV4-2 to TRBJ2-1; 13 bases line up with TRBD2. With 2 bases clipped from V and 5 bases from J, the junction kept 3 bases outside the gene matches. Looked up from germline, CDR1 is LGHNA and CDR2 is YNFKEQ. This CDR3 has 16 amino acids. This CDR3 is CASSQRGTSGDNEQFF. CDR3 sequence (DNA): TGTGCCAGCAGCCAAAGAGGGACTAGCGGGGACAATGAGCAGTTCTTC.

Worth noting for this clone: This sample also contains other DNA sequences that code for the same CDR3. The rearrangement uses TRBV2 and TRBJ1-5; D unclear. This CDR3 is built from 13 residues. Germline assignment: CDR1 SNHLY and CDR2 FYNNEI. The germline V and J ends were trimmed by 3 bases and 5 bases, with 8 bases remaining between them. The CDR3 DNA reads TGTGCCAGCAGTGAGGGGAGGGATCAGCCCCAGCATTTT. It translates to CASSEGRDQPQHF. Filled out from reference TRBV2 and TRBJ1-5, the complete variable domain reads EPEVTQTPSHQVTQMGQEVILRCVPISNHLYFYWYRQILGQKVEFLVSFYNNEISEKSEIFDDQFSVERPDGSNFTLKIRSTKLEDSAMYFCASSEGRDQPQHFGDGTRLSIL.

A single count supports this clone. This chain links TRBV19 with TRBJ2-3; 8 bases line up with TRBD2. Germline V CDR1 and CDR2: LNHDA, SQIVND (reference sequence). With 6 bases clipped from V and 0 bases from J, the junction kept 2 bases outside the gene matches. The CDR3 spans 14 residues. CDR3 sequence: CASSPSGSTDTQYF. In DNA form, the CDR3 reads TGTGCCAGTAGCCCTAGCGGGAGCACAGATACGCAGTATTTT.

The chain has TRBV2 and TRBJ2-5; unclear D gene. V dropped 6 bases and J dropped 3 bases, with 5 bases sitting between them. CDR1 is SNHLY and CDR2 is FYNNEI in the germline V gene. This CDR3 has 11 residues. Here the CDR3 DNA reads TGTGCCAGCAGGCCGGAAGAGACCCAGTACTTC. Its translation is CASRPEETQYF.

The chain employs TRBV11-3 and TRBJ2-5; 7 bases are a match to TRBD1. Trimming at V came to 1 base and at J to 6 bases, leaving 8 bases not matched to a gene. The CDR3 sequence is 15 residues long. In germline, CDR1 is SGHNT, CDR2 YENEEA. The CDR3 nucleotides read TGTGCCAGCAGCTTAGGACAGGGACCTCAACAGACCCAGTACTTC. Its protein product is CASSLGQGPQQTQYF.

The CDR3 DNA reads TGTGCCAGCAGCCAGCGGGCCCTAAATGCTGGAAACACCATATATTTT. This translates into CASSQRALNAGNTIYF. This sequence joins TRBV3-1 (or the pseudogene TRBV3-2) and TRBJ1-3; no clear D gene. The CDR3 extends over 16 amino acids. V was cut by 3 bases and J by 2 bases, with 14 bases left in between. Germline CDR1 and CDR2: LGHDT and YNNKEL (reference sequence).

Details on this clone: Other DNA sequences from this sample encode an identical CDR3 as well. The chain links TRBV7-2 to TRBJ2-7; 9 bases map to TRBD2. V was clipped by 2 bases and J by 4 bases; unmatched bases: 6. Germline CDR1 SGHTA, CDR2 FQGNSA. The CDR3 length is 15 residues. The CDR3 region has the DNA TGTGCCAGCAGCTTACGGGCGGGAGGGCCTTACGAGCAGTACTTC. Its translation: CASSLRAGGPYEQYF.

The rearrangement links TRBV3-1 (or the pseudogene TRBV3-2) to TRBJ2-1; TRBD2 aligns across 11 bases. V was clipped by 4 bases and J by 7 bases; unmatched bases: 6. The CDR3 is 15 amino acids. Per the germline V gene, CDR1 is LGHDT and CDR2 is YNNKEL (reference sequence). The CDR3 protein is CASSRGLAVGNEQFF. Here the CDR3 DNA reads TGTGCCAGCAGCCGGGGACTAGCGGTAGGGAATGAGCAGTTCTTC.

The chain joins TRBV3-1 (or the pseudogene TRBV3-2) to TRBJ2-5; TRBD2 matches 10 bases. Germline loops: CDR1 LGHDT, CDR2 YNNKEL (reference sequence). The CDR3 is 17 residues long. The V segment lost 5 bases and the J segment 3 bases; nucleotides outside the gene matches: 12. This CDR3 is CASSDGLADLGEETQYF. In DNA, the CDR3 is TGTGCCAGCAGCGACGGACTAGCGGACCTAGGGGAAGAGACCCAGTACTTC.

This chain uses TRBV21-1 with TRBJ2-7; the table names TRBD1, a call not compared with the DNA. TRBV21-1 is a pseudogene. The CDR3 is 14 amino acids. CDR3 protein: CASSIDRYDWEQYF. In DNA form, the CDR3 reads TGTGCCAGCAGCATAGACAGGTATGATTGGGAGCAGTACTTC.

The chain carries TRBV2 and TRBJ1-6; D remains unclear. V gave up 8 bases and J gave up 6 bases, with 14 bases separating them. Per the germline V gene, CDR1 is SNHLY and CDR2 is FYNNEI. The CDR3 spans 14 residues. In DNA form, the CDR3 reads TGTGCCAGCCACGGCGACTACCGTAATTCACCCCTCCACTTT. This encodes CASHGDYRNSPLHF.

This chain connects TRBV2 to TRBJ2-1; D is perhaps TRBD2 (6 bases). V gave up 2 bases and J gave up 4 bases, with 15 bases separating them. Looked up from germline, CDR1 is SNHLY and CDR2 is FYNNEI. The CDR3 length is 16 residues. CDR3 loop: CASSELAAFVYNEQFF. The CDR3 DNA sequence: TGTGCCAGCAGTGAATTAGCGGCCTTTGTTTACAATGAGCAGTTCTTC.

This clone was seen once. This rearrangement joins TRBV14 to TRBJ1-3; D unclear. V was cut by 2 bases and J by 3 bases, with 8 bases left in between. The CDR3 extends over 14 amino acids. The germline gives CDR1 SGHDN, CDR2 FVKESK. The CDR3 nucleotides are TGTGCCAGCAGCCAATTGAGTTATGGAAACACCATATATTTT. It is translated as CASSQLSYGNTIYF.

The chain combines TRBV28 with TRBJ1-6; no clear D gene. Germline V gives CDR1 MDHEN, CDR2 SYDVKM. The CDR3 has 14 residues. With 3 bases removed from V and 4 bases from J, the gap between germline ends came to 7 bases. The CDR3 here is CASSFTDYNSPLHF. The CDR3 DNA reads TGTGCCAGCAGTTTCACAGATTATAATTCACCCCTCCACTTT.

This clone is a singleton in its sample. V gene TRBV9 combines with J gene TRBJ2-3; 10 bases align to TRBD2. From germline, CDR1 is SGDLS and CDR2 YYNGEE. CDR3 length: 15 residues. Germline trimming cut 2 bases from V and 6 bases from J; bases unmatched to any gene: 6. The CDR3 reads CASSVSGRDGDTQYF. In DNA, the CDR3 is TGTGCCAGCAGCGTGAGCGGGAGGGATGGTGATACGCAGTATTTT.

This chain joins TRBV3-1 (or the pseudogene TRBV3-2) and TRBJ2-3, with D perhaps matching TRBD2 (5 bases). Germline-derived CDR1 and CDR2 are LGHDT and YNNKEL (reference sequence). The CDR3 spans 16 residues. Trimming took off 2 bases at V and 0 bases at J, with 12 bases between the two ends. CDR3 in amino acids: CASSQRESSSTDTQYF. CDR3 sequence (DNA): TGTGCCAGCAGCCAAAGGGAGTCTTCAAGCACAGATACGCAGTATTTT.

This clone came up a few times. The V gene is TRBV10-1, the J gene TRBJ2-2; weak D call: TRBD2 (5 bases). CDR3 length: 17 residues. CDR1 and CDR2 (germline): WNHNN, SYGVQD (reference sequence). V was pared by 5 bases and J by 4 bases, with 20 bases between. CDR3 protein: CASSKNSRGPVTGELFF. The CDR3 coding sequence is TGCGCCAGCAGTAAAAATTCGAGAGGGCCGGTCACCGGGGAGCTGTTTTTT.